Listed below are T cell receptor beta chains from one sample, sequenced in a study of blood T cells in healthy people across ages. In TCRdb, the 5' RACE reads were re-called with MiXCR into one record per CDR3 protein. The sample yields some 560,000 distinct CDR3 sequences, about 27% seen once. The sample was also linked to a second study, of T cells of mothers and their children.

Material for sequencing was blood. These receptors were collected from a boy aged 2 to 10 in good health. Each CDR3 is given with its conserved first and last residue. D genes are given only for firm matches. The size of a clone is reported for some rows only, either as once, few or many, or as a class for expanded clones.

V	J	size	D	DNA	CDR3
TRBV29-1	TRBJ2-5	NA	NA	TGCAGCGTTGAACAGGCGGGGCAAGAGACCCAGTACTTT	CSVEQAGQETQYF
TRBV7-2	TRBJ2-1	once	TRBD2	TGTGCCAGCAGCTTAGTGGCAAGGCGGGAGGGCAAATATGAGCAGTTCTTC	CASSLVARREGKYEQFF
TRBV14	TRBJ2-5	few	NA	TGTGCCAGCAGCCAAGATAACTTACTGTACCAAGAGACCCAGTACTTC	CASSQDNLLYQETQYF
TRBV3-1	TRBJ1-1	NA	NA	TGTGCCAGCAGAGAGGACCATGATGAACAGGGTGAAGCTTTCTTT	CASREDHDEQGEAFF
TRBV7-2	TRBJ2-7	few	NA	TGTGCCAGCAGCTCGTTTGGGGGGGCGCAGTACGAGCAGTGCTTC	CASSSFGGAQYEQCF
TRBV12-3/TRBV12-4	TRBJ2-5	few	TRBD2	TGTGCCAGCAGTTTAGAGGACGGGACTAGCGGGGATGCCCAGTACTTC	CASSLEDGTSGDAQYF
TRBV9	TRBJ1-1	once	NA	TGTGCCAGCAGCGTAGGAAGAGTGGGGAACACTGAAGCTTTCTTT	CASSVGRVGNTEAFF
TRBV24-1	TRBJ2-5	NA	NA	TGTGCCACCAGTGATTCTCGATCTTCCCAAGAGACCCAGTACTTC	CATSDSRSSQETQYF
TRBV7-9	TRBJ2-2	few	TRBD2	TGTGCCAGCAGCAACCGGACTAGCGGGAGGACCGGGGAGCTGTTTTTT	CASSNRTSGRTGELFF
TRBV7-8	TRBJ2-3	few	NA	TGTGCCAGCAGCCTATCACTGAGAACAGATACGCAGTATTTT	CASSLSLRTDTQYF
TRBV12-3/TRBV12-4	TRBJ2-1	many	NA	TGTGCCACTGGGGATAGCTCCTACAATGAGCAGTTCTTC	CATGDSSYNEQFF
TRBV20-1	TRBJ1-5	few	TRBD1	TGCAGTGCCCAGACAGGGGGCAGTCAGCCCCAGCATTTT	CSAQTGGSQPQHF
TRBV30	TRBJ1-1	NA	NA	TGTGCCTGGAGCGGGACTGGCCCTGAAGCTTTCTTT	CAWSGTGPEAFF
TRBV19	TRBJ2-1	few	NA	TGTGCCAGTAGTACCATGGCTCAGGGGTACAATGAGCAGTTCTTC	CASSTMAQGYNEQFF
TRBV18	TRBJ2-3	NA	NA	TGTGCCAGTCTCACACTTTCCAGAGATACGCAGTATTTT	CASLTLSRDTQYF
TRBV5-1	TRBJ1-2	NA	TRBD1	TGCGCCAGCAGCTTGGCGAGACAGGGAGGCTACACCTTC	CASSLARQGGYTF
TRBV25-1	TRBJ1-2	NA	NA	TGTGCCAGCAGTCAGACCCCCGGGACCGGGCATTATGGCTACACCTTC	CASSQTPGTGHYGYTF
TRBV7-8	TRBJ2-5	NA	TRBD1	TGTGCCAGCAGCTCGCACGGGACAGGGCGGTTGGAGACCCAGTACTTC	CASSSHGTGRLETQYF
TRBV6-6	TRBJ2-7	NA	NA	TGTGCCAGCAGTCCTAACCTTTACGAGCAGTACTTC	CASSPNLYEQYF
TRBV7-2	TRBJ2-5	NA	TRBD2	TGTGCCAGCAGCTTAATTAGCGGGGGGGAGACCCAGTACTTC	CASSLISGGETQYF
TRBV27	TRBJ2-5	NA	NA	TGTGCCAGCACCTCTCCGGGGGAGACCCAGTACTTC	CASTSPGETQYF
TRBV7-9	TRBJ1-5	NA	NA	TGTGCCAGCAGCTTAGATCTGGACCGCAATCAGCCCCAGCATTTT	CASSLDLDRNQPQHF
TRBV10-3	TRBJ2-2	NA	NA	TGTGCCATCAGTGACCAACAGGCTCCGAACACCGGGGAGCTGTTTTTT	CAISDQQAPNTGELFF
TRBV12-3/TRBV12-4	TRBJ2-4	few	NA	TGTGCCAGCAGTTTGATCGGGTCCAAAAACATTCAGTACTTC	CASSLIGSKNIQYF
TRBV12-3/TRBV12-4	TRBJ2-3	NA	TRBD1	TGTGCCAGCAGTCTCACAGGGGCGGTAGATACGCAGTATTTT	CASSLTGAVDTQYF
TRBV13	TRBJ1-4	NA	NA	TGTGCCAGCAGCTCGGACAGAACGGAAAATGAAAAACTGTTTTTT	CASSSDRTENEKLFF
TRBV11-2	TRBJ1-2	many	NA	TGTGCCAGCAGCTTAGCGACCTATGGCTACACCTTC	CASSLATYGYTF
TRBV28	TRBJ2-4	many	NA	TGTGCCAGCAGTTTGACACCTCGGACATTGTACTTC	CASSLTPRTLYF
TRBV20-1	TRBJ1-1	few	NA	TGCAGTGCATGCATGCGGAGTTACACTGAAGCTTTCTTT	CSACMRSYTEAFF
TRBV27	TRBJ2-7	few	NA	TGTGCCAGCAGGGCGGGCGCAGGGACCTACGAGCAGTACTTC	CASRAGAGTYEQYF
TRBV6-1	TRBJ1-1	few	NA	TGTGCCAGCAGTGAAGCAGCCGGGGACACTGAAGCTTTCTTT	CASSEAAGDTEAFF
TRBV18	TRBJ1-4	NA	NA	TGTGCCAGCTCTCAGGGGATGAAACCTCCTGAAAAACTGTTTTTT	CASSQGMKPPEKLFF
TRBV29-1	TRBJ2-3	many	TRBD2	TGCAGCGCTGGGGGGAGCGGGAGAGGTGATACGCAGTATTTT	CSAGGSGRGDTQYF
TRBV4-3	TRBJ2-1	NA	TRBD1	TGCGCCAGCAGCTCAAGTGGGACAGCTCCACACAATGAGCAGTTCTTC	CASSSSGTAPHNEQFF
TRBV12-3/TRBV12-4	TRBJ2-1	NA	NA	TGTGCCAGCAGTTTCCGCGGCCCTCGGACGGAGCAGTTCTTC	CASSFRGPRTEQFF
TRBV10-3	TRBJ1-2	few	NA	TGTGCCATCAGTGCTTTCGACAAGCGCTACTATGGCTACACCTTC	CAISAFDKRYYGYTF
TRBV20-1	TRBJ2-7	NA	NA	TGCAGTGCTTTCTATGACCGCTACGAGCAGTACTTC	CSAFYDRYEQYF
TRBV20-1	TRBJ2-1	few	TRBD2	TGCAGTGCTAGAGATGGGGGTAGCGGGAGCTCCTACAATGAGCAGTTCTTC	CSARDGGSGSSYNEQFF
TRBV12-3/TRBV12-4	TRBJ2-7	few	NA	TGTGCCAGCAGCCCCCGGTTGGGGTACGAGCAGTACTTC	CASSPRLGYEQYF
TRBV19	TRBJ2-1	NA	TRBD2	TGCGCCAGTAGTATAGAGGGACTAGCGGGAGGAAGATACAATGAGCAGTTCTTC	CASSIEGLAGGRYNEQFF
TRBV7-2	TRBJ1-4	NA	NA	TGTGCCAGCAGCTTAGATAGGGGGTGTAGGGAAAAACTGTTTTTT	CASSLDRGCREKLFF
TRBV7-9	TRBJ2-2	many	NA	TGTGCCAGCAGCTTAGATTCAGGCAACACCGGGGAGCTGTTTTTT	CASSLDSGNTGELFF
TRBV7-9	TRBJ1-2	few	NA	TGTGCCAGCAGCCAACTTCAGGGTAGCTATGGCTACACCTTC	CASSQLQGSYGYTF
TRBV20-1	TRBJ1-2	NA	NA	TGCAGTGCTAGAGGGACTGAGAACTATGGCTACACCTTC	CSARGTENYGYTF
TRBV20-1	TRBJ1-1	few	NA	TGCAGTGCTAGAGATAACAGGGCGAACACTGAAGCTTTCTTT	CSARDNRANTEAFF
TRBV2	TRBJ1-2	NA	TRBD1	TGTGCCAGCAGTGTGACAGGGGGCGATGGCTACACCTTC	CASSVTGGDGYTF
TRBV7-9	TRBJ2-7	few	NA	TGTGCCAGCAGCTCAGGGGCAGGGGTAGGCTACGAGCAGTACTTC	CASSSGAGVGYEQYF
TRBV12-3/TRBV12-4	TRBJ1-1	few	NA	TGTGCCAGCAGTTTAAAAGAGGTGGCTTTCTTT	CASSLKEVAFF
TRBV20-1	TRBJ2-7	few	TRBD1	TGCAGTGCTAGCCCCACCCCCGGGACAGGGTGGTTCTACGAGCAGTACTTC	CSASPTPGTGWFYEQYF
TRBV6-5	TRBJ2-3	NA	NA	TGTGCCAGCAGTTACTCAAAGACCTTTAGCACAGATACGCAGTATTTT	CASSYSKTFSTDTQYF
TRBV9	TRBJ2-5	NA	TRBD2	TGTGCCAGCAGCGTAGAGACTAGCGTGATGGGGACAAGAGATGTCCAGTACTTC	CASSVETSVMGTRDVQYF
TRBV9	TRBJ1-1	few	NA	TGTGCCAGCAGCGTAGTGAAGGAGACGCTGAACACTGAAGCTTTCTTT	CASSVVKETLNTEAFF
TRBV5-1	TRBJ1-5	few	TRBD1	TGCGCCAGCAGCCCCGGGGGGACAGGTAGCAATCAGCCCCAGCATTTT	CASSPGGTGSNQPQHF
TRBV12-3/TRBV12-4	TRBJ2-2	few	TRBD1	TGTGCCAGCAGTCGGACAGGGATGAAGACCGGGGAGCTGTTTTTT	CASSRTGMKTGELFF
TRBV12-3/TRBV12-4	TRBJ1-2	few	TRBD1	TGTGCCAGCAGTCTCGCACCGGGACAGATCTATGGCTACACCTTC	CASSLAPGQIYGYTF